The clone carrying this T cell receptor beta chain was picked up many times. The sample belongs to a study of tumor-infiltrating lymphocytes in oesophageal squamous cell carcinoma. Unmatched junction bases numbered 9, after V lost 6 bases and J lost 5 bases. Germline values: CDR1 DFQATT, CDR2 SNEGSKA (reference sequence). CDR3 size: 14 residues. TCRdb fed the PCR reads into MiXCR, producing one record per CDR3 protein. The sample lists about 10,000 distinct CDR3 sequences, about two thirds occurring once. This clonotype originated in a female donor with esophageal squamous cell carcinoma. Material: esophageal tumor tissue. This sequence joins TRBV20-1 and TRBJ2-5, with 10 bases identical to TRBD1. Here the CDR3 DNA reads TGCAGTGCCTTCAGACAGGGGGCGTGGGAGACCCAGTACTTC. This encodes CSAFRQGAWETQYF.